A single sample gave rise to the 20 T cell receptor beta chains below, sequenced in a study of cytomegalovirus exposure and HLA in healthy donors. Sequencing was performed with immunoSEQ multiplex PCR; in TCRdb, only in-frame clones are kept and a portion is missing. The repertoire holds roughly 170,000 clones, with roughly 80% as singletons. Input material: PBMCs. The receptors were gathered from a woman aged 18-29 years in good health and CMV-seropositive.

The CDR3 bases are TGTGCCAGCAGCCAACAAACTTGGACAGGCGATTCCTTCTCCCCGAACGAAAAACTGTTTTTT. Protein sequence: CASSQQTWTGDSFSPNEKLFF. The chain combines TRBV14 with TRBJ1-4; 7 bases match TRBD1. The J segment lost 8 bases and the V segment lost 2 bases, leaving 26 bases of the junction unmatched. CDR1 and CDR2 (germline): SGHDN, FVKESK. This CDR3 has 21 residues.

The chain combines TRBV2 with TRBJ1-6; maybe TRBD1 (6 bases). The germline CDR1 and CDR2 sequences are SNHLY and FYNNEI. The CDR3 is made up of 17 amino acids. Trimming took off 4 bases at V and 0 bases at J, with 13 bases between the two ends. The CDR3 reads CASSGNQGSSYNSPLHF. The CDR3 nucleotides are TGTGCCAGCAGTGGAAATCAGGGGAGCTCCTATAATTCACCCCTCCACTTT. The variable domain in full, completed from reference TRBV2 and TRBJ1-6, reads EPEVTQTPSHQVTQMGQEVILRCVPISNHLYFYWYRQILGQKVEFLVSFYNNEISEKSEIFDDQFSVERPDGSNFTLKIRSTKLEDSAMYFCASSGNQGSSYNSPLHFGNGTRLTVT.

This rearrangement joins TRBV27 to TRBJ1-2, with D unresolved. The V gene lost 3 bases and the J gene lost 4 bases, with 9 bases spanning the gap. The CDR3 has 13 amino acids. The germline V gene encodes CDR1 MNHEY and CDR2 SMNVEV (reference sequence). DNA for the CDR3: TGTGCCAGCAGTTTCGGGAGAACCTATGGCTACACCTTC. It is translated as CASSFGRTYGYTF.

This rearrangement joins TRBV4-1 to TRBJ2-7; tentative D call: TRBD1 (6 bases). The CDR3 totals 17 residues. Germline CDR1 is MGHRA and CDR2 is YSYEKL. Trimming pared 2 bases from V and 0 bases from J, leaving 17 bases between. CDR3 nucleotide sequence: TGCGCCAGCAGCCAAACCACCGACAGGTTCCTCTCCTACGAGCAGTACTTC. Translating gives CASSQTTDRFLSYEQYF.

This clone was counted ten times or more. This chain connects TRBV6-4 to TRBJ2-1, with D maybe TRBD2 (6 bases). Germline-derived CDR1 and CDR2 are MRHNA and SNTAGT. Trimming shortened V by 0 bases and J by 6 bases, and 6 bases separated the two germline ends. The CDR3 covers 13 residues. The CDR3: CASSDSTSNEQFF. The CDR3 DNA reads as TGTGCCAGCAGTGACTCGACTAGCAATGAGCAGTTCTTC.

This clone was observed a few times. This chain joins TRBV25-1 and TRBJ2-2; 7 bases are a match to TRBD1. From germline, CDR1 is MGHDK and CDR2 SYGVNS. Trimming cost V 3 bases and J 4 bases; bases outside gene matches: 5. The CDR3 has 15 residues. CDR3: CASSDRQGSTGELFF. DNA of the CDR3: TGTGCCAGCAGTGACCGACAGGGATCCACCGGGGAGCTGTTTTTT. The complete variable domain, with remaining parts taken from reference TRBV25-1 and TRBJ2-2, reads EADIYQTPRYLVIGTGKKITLECSQTMGHDKMYWYQQDPGMELHLIHYSYGVNSTEKGDLSSESTVSRIRTEHFPLTLESARPSHTSQYLCASSDRQGSTGELFFGEGSRLTVL.

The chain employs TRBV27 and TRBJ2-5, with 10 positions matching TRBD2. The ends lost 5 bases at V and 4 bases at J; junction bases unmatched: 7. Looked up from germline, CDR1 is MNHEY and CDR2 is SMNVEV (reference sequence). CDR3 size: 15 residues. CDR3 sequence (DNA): TGTGCCAGCAGTCCGAGCGGGGGGGCGGGAGAGACCCAGTACTTC. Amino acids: CASSPSGGAGETQYF.

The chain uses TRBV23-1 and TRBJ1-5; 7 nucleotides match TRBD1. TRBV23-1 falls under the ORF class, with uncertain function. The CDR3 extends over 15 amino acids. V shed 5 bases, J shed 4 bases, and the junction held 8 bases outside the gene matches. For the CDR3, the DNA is TGCGCCAGCAGTGGACAGGACCCGAGGAATCAGCCCCAGCATTTT. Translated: CASSGQDPRNQPQHF.

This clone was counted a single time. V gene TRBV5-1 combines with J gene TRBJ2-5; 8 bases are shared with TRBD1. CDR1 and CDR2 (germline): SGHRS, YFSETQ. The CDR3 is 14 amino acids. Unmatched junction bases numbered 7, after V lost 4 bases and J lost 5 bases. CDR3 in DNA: TGCGCCAGCAGCGCACAGGGGGGCGGGGAGACCCAGTACTTC. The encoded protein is CASSAQGGGETQYF. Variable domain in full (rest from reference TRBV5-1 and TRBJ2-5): KAGVTQTPRYLIKTRGQQVTLSCSPISGHRSVSWYQQTPGQGLQFLFEYFSETQRNKGNFPGRFSGRQFSNSRSEMNVSTLELGDSALYLCASSAQGGGETQYFGPGTRLLVL.

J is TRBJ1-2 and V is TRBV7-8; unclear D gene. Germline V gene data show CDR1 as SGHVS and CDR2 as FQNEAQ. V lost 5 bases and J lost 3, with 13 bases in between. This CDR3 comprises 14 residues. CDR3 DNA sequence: TGTGCCAGCAGCCCGGGGAGGCTTGACTATGGCTACACCTTC. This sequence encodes CASSPGRLDYGYTF.

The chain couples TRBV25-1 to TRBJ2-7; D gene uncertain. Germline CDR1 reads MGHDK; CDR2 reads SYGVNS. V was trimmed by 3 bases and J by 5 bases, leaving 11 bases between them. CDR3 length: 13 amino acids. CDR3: CASSESLYHEQYF. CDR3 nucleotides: TGTGCCAGCAGTGAGTCCCTTTATCACGAGCAGTACTTC.

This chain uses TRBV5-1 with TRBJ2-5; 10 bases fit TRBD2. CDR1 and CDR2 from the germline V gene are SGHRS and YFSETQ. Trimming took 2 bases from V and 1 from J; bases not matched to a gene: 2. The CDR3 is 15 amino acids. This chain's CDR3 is CASSLAGGRQETQYF. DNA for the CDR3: TGCGCCAGCAGCTTAGCGGGGGGGCGCCAAGAGACCCAGTACTTC.

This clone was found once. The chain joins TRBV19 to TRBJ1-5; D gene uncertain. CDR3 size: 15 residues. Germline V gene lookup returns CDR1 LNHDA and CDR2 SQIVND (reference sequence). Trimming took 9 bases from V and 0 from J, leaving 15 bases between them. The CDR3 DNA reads TGTGCCAGCCGGGAGGCAGATTATAGCAATCAGCCCCAGCATTTT. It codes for CASREADYSNQPQHF.

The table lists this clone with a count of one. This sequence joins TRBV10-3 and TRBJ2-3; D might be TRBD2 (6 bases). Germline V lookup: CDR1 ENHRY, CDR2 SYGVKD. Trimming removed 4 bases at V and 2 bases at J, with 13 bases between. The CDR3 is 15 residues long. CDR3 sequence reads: CAISGGSGPTDTQYF. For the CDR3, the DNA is TGTGCCATCAGTGGCGGTAGCGGCCCCACAGATACGCAGTATTTT.

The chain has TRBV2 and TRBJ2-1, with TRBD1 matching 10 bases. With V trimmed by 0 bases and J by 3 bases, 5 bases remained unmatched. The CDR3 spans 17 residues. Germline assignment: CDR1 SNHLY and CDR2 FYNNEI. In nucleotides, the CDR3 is TGTGCCAGCAGTGAAGCGTGGGGACAGGGGTACTACAATGAGCAGTTCTTC. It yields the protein CASSEAWGQGYYNEQFF.

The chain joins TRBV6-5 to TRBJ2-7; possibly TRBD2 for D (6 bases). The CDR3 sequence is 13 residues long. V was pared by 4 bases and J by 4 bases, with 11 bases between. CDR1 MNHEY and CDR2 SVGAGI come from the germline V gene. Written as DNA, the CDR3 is TGTGCCAGCAGTTTTGCGGGGTCGTACGAGCAGTACTTC. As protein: CASSFAGSYEQYF.

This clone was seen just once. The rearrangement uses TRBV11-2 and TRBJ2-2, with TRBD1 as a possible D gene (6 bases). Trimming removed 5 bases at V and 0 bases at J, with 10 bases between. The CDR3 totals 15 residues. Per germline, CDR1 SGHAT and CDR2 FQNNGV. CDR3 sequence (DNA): TGTGCCAGCAGCCCCGGGACAACGAACACCGGGGAGCTGTTTTTT. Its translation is CASSPGTTNTGELFF.

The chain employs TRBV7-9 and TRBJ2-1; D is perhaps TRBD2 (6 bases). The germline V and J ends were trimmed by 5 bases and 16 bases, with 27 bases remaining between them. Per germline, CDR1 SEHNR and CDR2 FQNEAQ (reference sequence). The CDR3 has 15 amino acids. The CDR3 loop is CASSPEYGGLGNVFF. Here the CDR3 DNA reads TGTGCCAGCAGCCCCGAGTACGGGGGACTGGGGAATGTATTCTTC.

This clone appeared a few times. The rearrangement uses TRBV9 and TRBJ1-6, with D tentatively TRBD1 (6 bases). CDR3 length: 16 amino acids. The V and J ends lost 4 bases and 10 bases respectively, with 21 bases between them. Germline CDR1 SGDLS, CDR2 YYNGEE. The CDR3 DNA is TGTGCCAGCAGCCTGAGTACAGGGAGTAAAGTCTCACCCCTCCACTTT. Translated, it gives CASSLSTGSKVSPLHF.

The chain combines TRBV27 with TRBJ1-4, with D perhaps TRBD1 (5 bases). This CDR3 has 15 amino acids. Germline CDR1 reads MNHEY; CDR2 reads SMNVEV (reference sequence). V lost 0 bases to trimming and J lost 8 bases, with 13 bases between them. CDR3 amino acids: CASSLSDNPEEKLFF. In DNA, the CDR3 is TGTGCCAGCAGTTTATCGGACAACCCGGAGGAAAAACTGTTTTTT.